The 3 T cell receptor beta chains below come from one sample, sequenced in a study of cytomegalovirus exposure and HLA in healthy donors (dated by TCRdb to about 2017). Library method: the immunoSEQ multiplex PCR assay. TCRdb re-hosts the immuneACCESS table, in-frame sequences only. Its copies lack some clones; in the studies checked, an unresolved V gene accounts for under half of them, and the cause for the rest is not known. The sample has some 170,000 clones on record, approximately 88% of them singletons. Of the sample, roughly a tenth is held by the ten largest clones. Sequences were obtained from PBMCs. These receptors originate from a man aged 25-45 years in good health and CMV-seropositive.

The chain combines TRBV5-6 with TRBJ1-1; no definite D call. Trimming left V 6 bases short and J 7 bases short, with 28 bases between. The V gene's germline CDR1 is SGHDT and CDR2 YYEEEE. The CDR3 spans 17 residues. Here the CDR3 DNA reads TGTGCCAGCACCCCCCAAGGTGGGAGTGGTAACTGGGGTGAAGCTTTCTTT. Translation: CASTPQGGSGNWGEAFF.

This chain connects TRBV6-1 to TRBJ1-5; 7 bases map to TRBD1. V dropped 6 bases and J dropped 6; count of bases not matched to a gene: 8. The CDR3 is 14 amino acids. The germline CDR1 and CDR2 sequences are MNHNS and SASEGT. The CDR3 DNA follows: TGTGCCAGCAGAGAAACAGGGGAGCCTCAGCCCCAGCATTTT. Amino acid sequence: CASRETGEPQPQHF.

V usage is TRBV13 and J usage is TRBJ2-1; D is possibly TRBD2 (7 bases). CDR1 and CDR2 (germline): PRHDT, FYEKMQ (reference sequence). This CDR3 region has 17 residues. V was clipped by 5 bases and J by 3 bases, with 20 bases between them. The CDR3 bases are TGTGCCAGCAGCCCCCGGGGGGCAGGGAGCTTCTACAATGAGCAGTTCTTC. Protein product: CASSPRGAGSFYNEQFF.